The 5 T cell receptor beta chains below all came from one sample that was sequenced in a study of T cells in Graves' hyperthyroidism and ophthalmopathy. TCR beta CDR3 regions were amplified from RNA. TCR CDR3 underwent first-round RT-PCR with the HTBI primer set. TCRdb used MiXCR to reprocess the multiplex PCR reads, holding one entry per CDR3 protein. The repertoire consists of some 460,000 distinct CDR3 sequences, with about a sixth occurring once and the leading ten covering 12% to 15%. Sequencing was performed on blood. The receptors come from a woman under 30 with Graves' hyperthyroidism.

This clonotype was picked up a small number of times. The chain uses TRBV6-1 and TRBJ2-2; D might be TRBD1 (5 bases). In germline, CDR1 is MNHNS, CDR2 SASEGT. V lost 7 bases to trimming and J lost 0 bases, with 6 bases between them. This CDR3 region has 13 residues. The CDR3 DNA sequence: TGTGCCAGCACAGGGCCGAACACCGGGGAGCTGTTTTTT. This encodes CASTGPNTGELFF.

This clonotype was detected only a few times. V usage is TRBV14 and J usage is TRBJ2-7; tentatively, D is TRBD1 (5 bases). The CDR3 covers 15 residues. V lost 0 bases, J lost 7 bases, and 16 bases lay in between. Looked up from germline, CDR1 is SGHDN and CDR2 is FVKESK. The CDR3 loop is CASSQDWARAEEQYF. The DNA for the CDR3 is TGTGCCAGCAGCCAAGATTGGGCCAGGGCGGAAGAGCAGTACTTC.

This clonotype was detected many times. The CDR3 protein is CASSQGFKDNEQFF. DNA of the CDR3: TGTGCCAGCAGCCAGGGGTTCAAGGACAATGAGCAGTTCTTC. This chain uses TRBV7-8 with TRBJ2-1; possibly TRBD1 for D (6 bases). The CDR3 totals 14 residues. Trimming cost V 5 bases and J 5 bases, with 13 bases left between them. From germline, CDR1 is SGHVS and CDR2 FQNEAQ.

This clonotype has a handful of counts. The CDR3 DNA is TGTGCCAGCACACTTTACGGGGGGGGAAGGCACAATGAGCAGTTCTTC. Translation: CASTLYGGGRHNEQFF. The chain uses TRBV12-3 or TRBV12-4 and TRBJ2-1; 8 nucleotides align to TRBD2. The CDR3 contains 16 residues. V gave up 7 bases and J gave up 5 bases; unmatched junction bases: 13.

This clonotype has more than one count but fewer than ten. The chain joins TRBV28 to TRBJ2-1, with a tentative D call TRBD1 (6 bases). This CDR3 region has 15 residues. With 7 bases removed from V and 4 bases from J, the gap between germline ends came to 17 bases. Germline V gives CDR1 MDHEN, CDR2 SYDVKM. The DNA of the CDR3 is TGTGCCAGCACCATAAGGGACATTGGTTACAATGAGCAGTTCTTC. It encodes CASTIRDIGYNEQFF.